This T cell receptor (beta chain) was captured in a study of metastatic and nonmetastatic thyroid tumors. Whole-study context: Malignant thyroid and benign thyroid patients provided blood and tumor or nodule tissue whose repertoires were compared.

In the source study's methods: The distant-metastasis classifier for papillary thyroid cancer was built from CDR3 differences across clinicopathological groups. TCRdb re-called the PCR reads with MiXCR. The authors' filters were not applied to this entry. Found here are around 64,000 clones, 4% to 5% of them singletons; the top ten hold 20% to 25%. This clone was found many times. From germline, CDR1 is MNHNS and CDR2 SASEGT. V lost 7 bases, J lost 2 bases, and 12 bases lay in between. The CDR3 totals 13 residues. Thyroid surgery took place with no prior treatment in any patient. This clonotype was obtained from a female donor with papillary thyroid cancer or a benign thyroid nodule (not recorded which). Some clones in this sample may be carry-over from other donors' samples. The chain combines TRBV6-1 with TRBJ2-7; D not certain. Sequencing used blood. CDR3 in amino acids: CASKRDLTYEQYF. The CDR3 DNA reads as TGTGCCAGCAAACGAGACTTAACCTACGAGCAGTACTTC.